These 7 T cell receptor beta chains came from one sample sequenced in a study of Ad26.COV2.S vaccination and SARS-CoV-2 variants. Using immunoSEQ multiplex PCR, the repertoire was profiled, and TCRdb retains in-frame clones only, with some absent. The sample shows some 370,000 clones, about 83% of them seen only once. Treatment given: some 20 received Ad26.COV2.S at low or high dose, single or two shots; five or six received placebo; per-sample allocation not given. Sampling was done on day 63 after the first vaccine or placebo injection. The sequenced sample was peripheral blood, obtained in a trial of Ad26.COV2.S vaccine versus placebo. Receptors were obtained from a person between 18 and 65 years old who received the Ad26.COV2.S COVID-19 vaccine or a placebo.

The count of this clone is one. In nucleotides, the CDR3 is TGTGCCAGCAGCACGGGGCTACAAGAGACCCAGTACTTC. Translation: CASSTGLQETQYF. The gene calls are TRBV7-2 and TRBJ2-5, with D tentatively TRBD1 or TRBD2 (5 bases each). The V and J ends lost 5 bases and 2 bases respectively, with 9 bases between them. In germline, CDR1 is SGHTA, CDR2 FQGNSA. The CDR3 length is 13 residues.

V gene TRBV29-1 combines with J gene TRBJ2-1; tentative D call: TRBD1 (6 bases). V was cut by 4 bases and J by 2 bases, with 12 bases left in between. Germline V CDR1 and CDR2: SQVTM, ANQGSEA. The CDR3 extends over 14 amino acids. The CDR3 DNA sequence: TGCAGCGTTGGGGGGAAGGGGGCCTACAATGAGCAGTTCTTC. Amino acid sequence: CSVGGKGAYNEQFF.

This CDR3 reads CSVEGDLYGYTF. In nucleotides, the CDR3 is TGCAGCGTTGAGGGGGATCTCTATGGCTACACCTTC. This sequence joins TRBV29-1 and TRBJ1-2, with D perhaps matching TRBD1 (5 bases). This CDR3 region has 12 residues. Germline CDR1 SQVTM, CDR2 ANQGSEA. V was shortened by 3 bases and J by 4 bases, with 9 bases between the two germline ends.

This chain joins TRBV6-5 and TRBJ1-2; D is ambiguous. Germline CDR1 reads MNHEY; CDR2 reads SVGAGI. The CDR3 loop spans 12 amino acids. Trimming left V 11 bases short and J 4 bases short, with 14 bases between. Here the CDR3 reads CAGREFSYGYTF. In DNA form, the CDR3 reads TGTGCCGGAAGAGAGTTTAGCTATGGCTACACCTTC.

The sample holds a few counts of this clone. This sequence joins TRBV5-4 and TRBJ2-7; D might be TRBD2 (5 bases). V was pared by 2 bases and J by 2 bases, with 14 bases between. The CDR3 extends over 15 amino acids. Looked up from germline, CDR1 is SGHNT and CDR2 is YYREEE (reference sequence). DNA for the CDR3: TGTGCCAGCAGCTTCAGAGGACTTACAACCTACGAGCAGTACTTC. Translation: CASSFRGLTTYEQYF.

The rearrangement links TRBV6-5 to TRBJ1-5, with D possibly being TRBD1 (6 bases). CDR1 is MNHEY and CDR2 is SVGAGI in the germline V gene. There are 13 residues in the CDR3. V lost 4 bases to trimming and J lost 7 bases, with 11 bases between them. For the CDR3, the DNA is TGTGCCAGCAGTTCGGGGGGCTGGCAGCCCCAGCATTTT. Amino acids: CASSSGGWQPQHF.

V and J are TRBV5-4 and TRBJ1-6, with D possibly matching TRBD1 (6 bases). V was clipped by 2 bases and J by 10 bases, with 13 bases between them. The CDR3 spans 14 residues. The germline V gene encodes CDR1 SGHNT and CDR2 YYREEE (reference sequence). In DNA form, the CDR3 reads TGTGCCAGCAGCTTTAAACAGGGACGCTCACCCCTCCACTTT. Encoded protein: CASSFKQGRSPLHF. The full variable domain, with the rest looked up from reference TRBV5-4 and TRBJ1-6, is ETGVTQSPTHLIKTRGQQVTLRCSSQSGHNTVSWYQQALGQGPQFIFQYYREEENGRGNFPPRFSGLQFPNYSSELNVNALELDDSALYLCASSFKQGRSPLHFGNGTRLTVT.